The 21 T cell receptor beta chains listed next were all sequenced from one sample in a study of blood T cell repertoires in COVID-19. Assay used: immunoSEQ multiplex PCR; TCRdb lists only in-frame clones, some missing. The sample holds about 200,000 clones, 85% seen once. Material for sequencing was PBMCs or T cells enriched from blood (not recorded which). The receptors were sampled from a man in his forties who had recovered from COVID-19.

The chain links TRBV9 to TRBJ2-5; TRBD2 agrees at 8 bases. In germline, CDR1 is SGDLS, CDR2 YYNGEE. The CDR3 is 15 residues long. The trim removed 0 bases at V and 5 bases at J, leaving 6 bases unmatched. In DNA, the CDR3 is TGTGCCAGCAGCGTAGCGGGACTAGAGGGGGAGACCCAGTACTTC. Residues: CASSVAGLEGETQYF.

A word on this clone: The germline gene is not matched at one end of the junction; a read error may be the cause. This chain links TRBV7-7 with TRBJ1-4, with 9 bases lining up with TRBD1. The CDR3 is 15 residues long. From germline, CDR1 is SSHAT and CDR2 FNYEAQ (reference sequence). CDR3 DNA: TGTGCTAGCAGCCAAGGACAGGGGACTAATGAAAAACTGTTTTTT. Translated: CASSQGQGTNEKLFF.

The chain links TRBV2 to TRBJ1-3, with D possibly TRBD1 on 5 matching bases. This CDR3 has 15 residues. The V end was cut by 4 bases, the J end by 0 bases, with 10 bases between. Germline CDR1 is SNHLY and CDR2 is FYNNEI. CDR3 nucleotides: TGTGCCAGCAGTGCCGACGGGGGCTCTGGAAACACCATATATTTT. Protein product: CASSADGGSGNTIYF.

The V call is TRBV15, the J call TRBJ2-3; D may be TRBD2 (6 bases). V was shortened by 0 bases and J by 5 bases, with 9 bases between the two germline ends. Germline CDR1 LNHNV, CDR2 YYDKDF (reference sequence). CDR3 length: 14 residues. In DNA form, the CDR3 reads TGTGCCACCAGCAGAGATGTGCGGGGAGATACGCAGTATTTT. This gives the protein CATSRDVRGDTQYF.

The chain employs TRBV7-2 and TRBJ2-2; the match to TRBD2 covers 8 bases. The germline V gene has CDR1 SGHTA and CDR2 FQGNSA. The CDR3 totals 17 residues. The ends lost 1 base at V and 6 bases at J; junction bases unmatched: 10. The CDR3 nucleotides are TGTGCCAGCAGCTTAGGACTAGCGATTGCTACTGCCGGGGAGCTGTTTTTT. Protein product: CASSLGLAIATAGELFF.

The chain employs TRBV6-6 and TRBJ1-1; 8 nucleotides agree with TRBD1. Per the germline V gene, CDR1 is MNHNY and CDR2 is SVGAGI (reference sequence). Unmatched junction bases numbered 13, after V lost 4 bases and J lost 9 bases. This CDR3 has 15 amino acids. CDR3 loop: CASSSPSEGQGQAFF. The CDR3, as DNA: TGTGCCAGCAGTTCACCTTCAGAAGGACAGGGACAAGCTTTCTTT.

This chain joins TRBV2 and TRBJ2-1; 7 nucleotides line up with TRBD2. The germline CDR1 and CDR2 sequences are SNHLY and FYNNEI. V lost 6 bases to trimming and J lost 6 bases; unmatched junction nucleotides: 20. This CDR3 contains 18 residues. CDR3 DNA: TGTGCCAGCAGAGGGGACCGCACTAGCGCGAGGCGTCCCAATGAGCAGTTCTTC. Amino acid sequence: CASRGDRTSARRPNEQFF.

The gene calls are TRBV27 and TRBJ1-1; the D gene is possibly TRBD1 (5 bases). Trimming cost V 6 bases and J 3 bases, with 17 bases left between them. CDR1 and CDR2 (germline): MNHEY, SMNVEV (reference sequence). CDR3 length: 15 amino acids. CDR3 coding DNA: TGTGCCAGCAGCGGGGACTCATTCCCTTACACTGAAGCTTTCTTT. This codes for CASSGDSFPYTEAFF.

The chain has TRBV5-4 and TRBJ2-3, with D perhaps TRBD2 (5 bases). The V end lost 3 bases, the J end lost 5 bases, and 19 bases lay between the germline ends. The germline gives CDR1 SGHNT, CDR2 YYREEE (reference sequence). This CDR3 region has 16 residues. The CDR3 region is CASSWPGGSNLDTQYF. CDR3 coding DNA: TGTGCCAGCAGCTGGCCCGGAGGTAGCAATTTAGATACGCAGTATTTT.

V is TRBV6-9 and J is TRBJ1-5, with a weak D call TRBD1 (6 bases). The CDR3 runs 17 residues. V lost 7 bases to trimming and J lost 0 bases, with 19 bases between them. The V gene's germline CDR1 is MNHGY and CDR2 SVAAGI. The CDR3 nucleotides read TGTGCCAGCAAATGCTGCAGGGGACGGTGTAGCAATCAGCCCCAGCATTTT. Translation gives CASKCCRGRCSNQPQHF.

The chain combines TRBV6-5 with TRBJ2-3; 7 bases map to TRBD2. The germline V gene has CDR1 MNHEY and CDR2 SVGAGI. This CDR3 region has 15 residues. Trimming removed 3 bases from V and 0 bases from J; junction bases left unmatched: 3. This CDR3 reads CASSYWGGSTDTQYF. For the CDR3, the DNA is TGTGCCAGCAGTTATTGGGGGGGGAGCACAGATACGCAGTATTTT.

CDR3: CASSDSGETGELFF. Here the CDR3 DNA reads TGTGCCAGCAGTGACTCAGGGGAAACCGGGGAGCTGTTTTTT. The chain employs TRBV6-4 and TRBJ2-2; maybe TRBD1 (5 bases). The V gene lost 0 bases and the J gene lost 5 bases, with 7 bases spanning the gap. CDR1 MRHNA and CDR2 SNTAGT come from the germline V gene. This CDR3 contains 14 residues.

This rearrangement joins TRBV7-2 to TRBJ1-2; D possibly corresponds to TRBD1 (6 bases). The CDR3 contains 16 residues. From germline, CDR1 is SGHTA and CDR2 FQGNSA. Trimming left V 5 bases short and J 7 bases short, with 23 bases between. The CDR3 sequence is CASSQGQALEGGGYTF. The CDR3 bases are TGTGCCAGCAGCCAGGGGCAGGCCCTAGAAGGTGGTGGCTACACCTTC. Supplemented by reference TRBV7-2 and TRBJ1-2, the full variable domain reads GAGVSQSPSNKVTEKGKDVELRCDPISGHTALYWYRQSLGQGLEFLIYFQGNSAPDKSGLPSDRFSAERTGGSVSTLTIQRTQQEDSAVYLCASSQGQALEGGGYTFGSGTRLTVV.

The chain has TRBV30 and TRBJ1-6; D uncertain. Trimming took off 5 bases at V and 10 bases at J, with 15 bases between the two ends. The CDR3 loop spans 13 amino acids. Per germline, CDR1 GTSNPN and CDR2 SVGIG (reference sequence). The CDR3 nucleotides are TGTGCCTGGGCCTCTGCAGGTGGCTCACCCCTCCACTTT. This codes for CAWASAGGSPLHF. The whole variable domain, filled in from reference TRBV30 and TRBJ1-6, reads SQTIHQWPATLVQPVGSPLSLECTVEGTSNPNLYWYRQAAGRGLQLLFYSVGIGQISSEVPQNLSASRPQDRQFILSSKKLLLSDSGFYLCAWASAGGSPLHFGNGTRLTVT.

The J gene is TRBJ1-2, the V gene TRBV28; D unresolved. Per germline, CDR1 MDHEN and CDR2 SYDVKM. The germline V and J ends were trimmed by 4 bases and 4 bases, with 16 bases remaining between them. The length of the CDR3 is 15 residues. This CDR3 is CASSSLITYSYGYTF. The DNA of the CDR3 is TGTGCCAGCAGTTCCCTAATCACTTATAGCTATGGCTACACCTTC.

The CDR3 here is CASSPPTGSAFF. The CDR3, as DNA: TGTGCCAGCTCACCCCCGACAGGCAGCGCTTTCTTT. J is TRBJ1-1 and V is TRBV18, with D maybe TRBD1 (6 bases). Germline V gene sequence: CDR1 KGHSH, CDR2 LQKENI. The CDR3 loop spans 12 amino acids. V was shortened by 3 bases and J by 11 bases, with 13 bases between the two germline ends.

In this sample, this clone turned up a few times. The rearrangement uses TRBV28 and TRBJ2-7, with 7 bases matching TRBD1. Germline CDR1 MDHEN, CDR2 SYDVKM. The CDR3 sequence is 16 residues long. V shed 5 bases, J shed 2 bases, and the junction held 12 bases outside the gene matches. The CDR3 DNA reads TGTGCCAGCAGTCAACGACAGGGCTTTAAGACCTACGAGCAGTACTTC. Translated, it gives CASSQRQGFKTYEQYF.

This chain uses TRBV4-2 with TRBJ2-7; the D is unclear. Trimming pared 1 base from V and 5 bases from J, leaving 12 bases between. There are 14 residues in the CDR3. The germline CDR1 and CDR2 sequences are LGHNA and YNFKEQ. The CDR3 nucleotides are TGTGCCAGCAGCCAAGTGCAGGATCTCGACGAGCAGTACTTC. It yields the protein CASSQVQDLDEQYF.

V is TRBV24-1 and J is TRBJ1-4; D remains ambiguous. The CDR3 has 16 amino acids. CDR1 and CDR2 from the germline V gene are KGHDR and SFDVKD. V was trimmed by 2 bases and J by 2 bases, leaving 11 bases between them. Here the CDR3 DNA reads TGTGCCACCAGTGATTCGGGTCGCGGGACTAATGAAAAACTGTTTTTT. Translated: CATSDSGRGTNEKLFF.

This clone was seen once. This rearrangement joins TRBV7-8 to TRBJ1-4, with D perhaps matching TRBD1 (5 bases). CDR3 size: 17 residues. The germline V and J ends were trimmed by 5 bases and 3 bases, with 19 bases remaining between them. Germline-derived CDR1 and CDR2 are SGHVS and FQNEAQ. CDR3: CASSPPWIAGPNEKLFF. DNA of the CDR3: TGTGCCAGCAGCCCCCCGTGGATCGCAGGGCCTAATGAAAAACTGTTTTTT.

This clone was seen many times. The CDR3: CASDRRNYGYTF. The CDR3 bases are TGTGCCAGCGACAGGCGTAACTATGGCTACACCTTC. The V gene is TRBV2, the J gene TRBJ1-2, with a possible D match to TRBD1 (6 bases). V was shortened by 8 bases and J by 1 base, with 8 bases between the two germline ends. This CDR3 spans 12 amino acids. Germline lookup yields CDR1 SNHLY and CDR2 FYNNEI.